The TCR beta chain described here comes from a study of radiation and T cells in renal cell carcinoma. The data were produced by immunoSEQ multiplex PCR, yet TCRdb's version contains in-frame clones alone and is incomplete. The sample lists about 170,000 clones, about 87% occurring once. Trimming took 3 bases from V and 3 from J, leaving 15 bases between them. The V gene's germline CDR1 is GTSNPN and CDR2 SVGIG (reference sequence). CDR3 length equals 14 residues. Time point of the sample: blood 4 weeks post-SBRT, at nephrectomy. Sample treatment: 15 Gy SBRT to primary tumor, nephrectomy 4 weeks later. The tumor was a clear cell renal cell carcinoma.

V usage is TRBV30 and J usage is TRBJ2-7, with D maybe TRBD2 (7 bases). The sequencing here drew on blood, taken from a patient whose treatment included radiotherapy and nephrectomy. The source is a woman between 50 and 59 years old with renal cell carcinoma. The CDR3 loop is CAWSAGAPRYEQYF. The CDR3 region has the DNA TGTGCCTGGAGCGCGGGGGCCCCCCGCTACGAGCAGTACTTC. Full variable domain (remainder filled in from reference TRBV30 and TRBJ2-7): SQTIHQWPATLVQPVGSPLSLECTVEGTSNPNLYWYRQAAGRGLQLLFYSVGIGQISSEVPQNLSASRPQDRQFILSSKKLLLSDSGFYLCAWSAGAPRYEQYFGPGTRLTVT.